The 7 T cell receptor beta chains in this list originate from one sample, sequenced in a study of blood T cell repertoires in COVID-19. Some clones are missing from TCRdb's copy, which holds only in-frame ones; the method was immunoSEQ multiplex PCR. The sample yields 450,000 or so clones, around 90% seen once. Sequencing was done on a sample of peripheral blood. The receptor set was obtained from a man younger than 35 with COVID-19, enrolled during active disease.

The chain uses TRBV30 and TRBJ1-1; D is perhaps TRBD1 (6 bases). Looked up from germline, CDR1 is GTSNPN and CDR2 is SVGIG (reference sequence). The V end lost 4 bases, the J end lost 11 bases, and 14 bases lay between the germline ends. The CDR3 length is 11 residues. In DNA, the CDR3 is TGTGCCTGGAACCCAGGGGTTGGGGCTTTCTTT. Translated: CAWNPGVGAFF. The whole variable domain, remainder taken from reference TRBV30 and TRBJ1-1, is SQTIHQWPATLVQPVGSPLSLECTVEGTSNPNLYWYRQAAGRGLQLLFYSVGIGQISSEVPQNLSASRPQDRQFILSSKKLLLSDSGFYLCAWNPGVGAFFGQGTRLTVV.

CDR3 sequence: CASSLEGAASQPQHF. The CDR3, as DNA: TGTGCCAGCAGCTTGGAAGGGGCAGCCAGTCAGCCCCAGCATTTT. The V and J genes are TRBV5-6 and TRBJ1-5, with D perhaps matching TRBD1 (5 bases). CDR3 length: 15 residues. The ends were cut back, 0 bases at V and 6 bases at J, with 13 bases in the middle. Germline values: CDR1 SGHDT, CDR2 YYEEEE.

This rearrangement joins TRBV30 to TRBJ2-1, with 11 bases fitting TRBD2. V trimming: 3 bases; J trimming: 9 bases; junction bases outside the gene matches: 10. This CDR3 region has 15 residues. Germline V gene lookup returns CDR1 GTSNPN and CDR2 SVGIG (reference sequence). The CDR3 here is CAWRKRSGRAGEQFF. CDR3 DNA sequence: TGTGCCTGGAGGAAACGTAGCGGGAGGGCAGGTGAGCAGTTCTTC.

The rearrangement links TRBV15 to TRBJ1-4; D is unclear. The V end was cut by 0 bases, the J end by 6 bases, with 17 bases between. The germline CDR1 and CDR2 sequences are LNHNV and YYDKDF (reference sequence). This CDR3 region has 17 residues. In DNA, the CDR3 is TGTGCCACCAGCAGAGATCGGAGGCCCGACCCGGATGAAAAACTGTTTTTT. It codes for CATSRDRRPDPDEKLFF.

The J gene is TRBJ2-2, the V gene TRBV4-1; 12 bases are shared with TRBD1. V shed 4 bases, J shed 1 base, and the junction held 4 bases outside the gene matches. This CDR3 region has 17 residues. The germline CDR1 and CDR2 sequences are MGHRA and YSYEKL. The CDR3 loop is CASSLGQGAVNTGELFF. CDR3 in DNA: TGCGCCAGCAGCCTGGGACAGGGGGCGGTGAACACCGGGGAGCTGTTTTTT.

The V gene is TRBV5-5, the J gene TRBJ2-5, with a possible D match to TRBD1 (6 bases). V was clipped by 3 bases and J by 1 base, with 10 bases between them. Looked up from germline, CDR1 is SGHKS and CDR2 is YYEKEE (reference sequence). The CDR3 is 14 residues long. The CDR3 is CASSSGAIQETQYF. For the CDR3, the DNA is TGTGCCAGCAGCTCAGGGGCCATCCAAGAGACCCAGTACTTC.

A single count supports this clone. The gene calls are TRBV9 and TRBJ2-1; D possibly corresponds to TRBD2 (6 bases). The V gene's germline CDR1 is SGDLS and CDR2 YYNGEE. The CDR3 consists of 17 residues. V shed 4 bases and J shed 5 bases, with 22 bases lying between them. The CDR3 coding sequence is TGTGCCAGCAGCCCCCGGGACTGGCGTACCTCTAACAATGAGCAGTTCTTC. The encoded protein is CASSPRDWRTSNNEQFF. The full variable domain, with the rest looked up from reference TRBV9 and TRBJ2-1, is DSGVTQTPKHLITATGQRVTLRCSPRSGDLSVYWYQQSLDQGLQFLIQYYNGEERAKGNILERFSAQQFPDLHSELNLSSLELGDSALYFCASSPRDWRTSNNEQFFGPGTRLTVL.